The T cell receptor beta chain under discussion was sequenced for a study of human T cells and chemical hapten exposure. Study at large: Donors were sensitized with 2% DPC on the upper inner arm.

This clonotype turned up a few times. The germline V gene has CDR1 WSHSY and CDR2 SAAADI. CDR3 length: 17 residues. V was clipped by 9 bases and J by 4 bases; unmatched bases: 13. Using its own MiXCR run on the RACE reads, TCRdb lists one record per CDR3 protein. The sample lists approximately 180,000 distinct CDR3 sequences, more than 25% occurring once. As to time point: pre-sensitization, week 0. Treatment denoted: therapeutic diphenylcyclopropenone sensitization with weekly scalp DPC. V is TRBV10-2 and J is TRBJ2-1; 12 nucleotides match TRBD2. The sequence was obtained from a woman in her 30s with alopecia areata. Some clones in this sample may be carry-over from other donors' samples. The sequenced sample was whole blood, obtained in connection with sensitization to the hapten diphenylcyclopropenone (DPC). As DNA, the CDR3 is TGCGCCAGTAAGCTGTCTAGCGGGAGGGGTGCGTACAATGAGCAGTTCTTC. It encodes CASKLSSGRGAYNEQFF.